One sample yielded the 16 T cell receptor beta chains listed below, sequenced in a study of beta chain features in type 1 diabetes. Every isolated RNA sample was fully reverse transcribed, so sequencing captured expressed TCRB transcripts. Profiling relied on immunoSEQ multiplex PCR, and the TCRdb table lists in-frame clones only, not all of them. The sample shows a few hundred thousand clones, about 14% of them seen only once. Source material: central memory CD4+ T cells from blood. All receptors come from a man younger than 45 in good health.

This clone has just a few counts. The CDR3 region has the DNA TGTGCCAGCAGTGAAACGGTCCGAGAAGCTTTCTTT. Residues: CASSETVREAFF. V and J are TRBV6-1 and TRBJ1-1; unclear D gene. The CDR3 is made up of 12 amino acids. V was clipped by 2 bases and J by 8 bases, with 9 bases between them. The V gene's germline CDR1 is MNHNS and CDR2 SASEGT.

The chain has TRBV7-2 and TRBJ2-3, with a weak D call TRBD2 (6 bases). Trimming cost V 0 bases and J 0 bases, with 13 bases left between them. Germline V lookup: CDR1 SGHTA, CDR2 FQGNSA. The CDR3 length is 17 residues. The chain's CDR3 is CASSLASGRASTDTQYF. The CDR3 coding sequence is TGTGCCAGCAGCTTAGCGAGCGGGCGTGCTAGCACAGATACGCAGTATTTT.

This clone was found a few times. This chain uses TRBV7-9 with TRBJ1-1, with 8 bases fitting TRBD1. The CDR3 is 14 residues long. CDR1 SEHNR and CDR2 FQNEAQ come from the germline V gene (reference sequence). V trimming: 4 bases; J trimming: 4 bases; junction bases outside the gene matches: 5. The CDR3 nucleotides read TGTGCCAGCAGCTCCCAGGGGGCGCGCACTGAAGCTTTCTTT. This translates into CASSSQGARTEAFF. The variable domain in full, with the rest retrieved from reference TRBV7-9 and TRBJ1-1, is DTGVSQNPRHKITKRGQNVTFRCDPISEHNRLYWYRQTLGQGPEFLTYFQNEAQLEKSRLLSDRFSAERPKGSFSTLEIQRTEQGDSAMYLCASSSQGARTEAFFGQGTRLTVV.

This clone was seen at least ten times. The CDR3 region is CASSVAAGTDTQYF. The CDR3 DNA is TGTGCCAGCAGCGTAGCTGCAGGGACAGATACGCAGTATTTT. This sequence joins TRBV9 and TRBJ2-3; D is possibly TRBD1 (5 bases). The CDR3 has 14 residues. Germline V CDR1 and CDR2: SGDLS, YYNGEE. V was clipped by 0 bases and J by 3 bases, with 8 bases between them. Full variable domain (outside the CDR3, taken from reference TRBV9 and TRBJ2-3): DSGVTQTPKHLITATGQRVTLRCSPRSGDLSVYWYQQSLDQGLQFLIQYYNGEERAKGNILERFSAQQFPDLHSELNLSSLELGDSALYFCASSVAAGTDTQYFGPGTRLTVL.

In this sample, this clone turned up a few times. V and J are TRBV7-9 and TRBJ2-1; D is unclear. This CDR3 has 14 residues. Trimming removed 5 bases at V and 4 bases at J, with 12 bases between. Germline V gives CDR1 SEHNR, CDR2 FQNEAQ (reference sequence). The CDR3 here is CASSPPTTYNEQFF. In DNA form, the CDR3 reads TGTGCCAGCAGCCCCCCAACAACTTACAATGAGCAGTTCTTC. The entire variable domain, with the rest obtained from reference TRBV7-9 and TRBJ2-1, is as follows: DTGVSQNPRHKITKRGQNVTFRCDPISEHNRLYWYRQTLGQGPEFLTYFQNEAQLEKSRLLSDRFSAERPKGSFSTLEIQRTEQGDSAMYLCASSPPTTYNEQFFGPGTRLTVL.

V is TRBV11-3 and J is TRBJ2-7; 9 nucleotides line up with TRBD2. The CDR3 runs to 13 residues. Germline CDR1 and CDR2: SGHNT and YENEEA. J was trimmed by 6 bases and V by 4 bases; bases with no gene match: 4. The CDR3 loop reads CASSSERGAEQYF. The CDR3 nucleotides are TGTGCCAGCAGCTCGGAGCGGGGGGCCGAGCAGTACTTC.

This chain connects TRBV7-9 to TRBJ2-5; D may be TRBD1 or TRBD2 (6 bases each). The length of the CDR3 is 19 residues. V dropped 4 bases and J dropped 4 bases, with 28 bases sitting between them. The germline V gene encodes CDR1 SEHNR and CDR2 FQNEAQ (reference sequence). CDR3 sequence reads: CASSSGHTLGGGLGETQYF. CDR3 sequence (DNA): TGTGCCAGCAGCTCCGGGCATACCCTAGGAGGGGGGCTAGGAGAGACCCAGTACTTC.

This clone occurred a few times. The rearrangement links TRBV7-3 to TRBJ2-1, with 7 bases lining up with TRBD2. The CDR3 sequence is 17 residues long. The J segment lost 3 bases and the V segment lost 1 base, leaving 9 bases of the junction unmatched. Germline V CDR1 and CDR2: SGHTA, FQGTGA. This chain's CDR3 is CASSLIPSGNNYNEQFF. The DNA of the CDR3 is TGTGCCAGCAGCTTAATACCAAGCGGGAATAACTACAATGAGCAGTTCTTC.

This clone was seen only a few times. The chain recombines TRBV5-4 with TRBJ2-5; 10 bases are shared with TRBD1. The V gene's germline CDR1 is SGHNT and CDR2 YYREEE (reference sequence). The V segment lost 0 bases and the J segment 5 bases; nucleotides outside the gene matches: 4. There are 15 residues in the CDR3. In nucleotides, the CDR3 is TGTGCCAGCAGCTTGGCGAGACAGGGGGCTGAGACCCAGTACTTC. This codes for CASSLARQGAETQYF.

This clone came up a few times. Distinct nucleotide sequences in the sample also encode this CDR3. The chain uses TRBV27 and TRBJ1-2; no definite D call. V was cut by 3 bases and J by 6 bases, with 8 bases left in between. The CDR3 covers 12 residues. CDR1 is MNHEY and CDR2 is SMNVEV in the germline V gene (reference sequence). The CDR3 is CASSLSGNGYTF. The CDR3 DNA is TGTGCCAGCAGTTTGTCTGGGAATGGCTACACCTTC.

The chain links TRBV5-4 to TRBJ2-1; D call uncertain. Looked up from germline, CDR1 is SGHNT and CDR2 is YYREEE (reference sequence). The V end was cut by 4 bases, the J end by 0 bases, with 17 bases between. The CDR3 totals 17 residues. CDR3 amino acids: CASSPPRSLSSYNEQFF. CDR3 DNA: TGTGCCAGCAGCCCTCCTCGATCCCTAAGCTCCTACAATGAGCAGTTCTTC. The entire variable domain, with the rest obtained from reference TRBV5-4 and TRBJ2-1, is as follows: ETGVTQSPTHLIKTRGQQVTLRCSSQSGHNTVSWYQQALGQGPQFIFQYYREEENGRGNFPPRFSGLQFPNYSSELNVNALELDDSALYLCASSPPRSLSSYNEQFFGPGTRLTVL.

The chain combines TRBV5-6 with TRBJ2-1; D is unclear. V gave up 0 bases and J gave up 1 base, with 14 bases separating them. This CDR3 has 17 residues. The germline CDR1 and CDR2 sequences are SGHDT and YYEEEE. DNA for the CDR3: TGTGCCAGCAGCTTGGCTTGGCTCTATGGGTCCTACAATGAGCAGTTCTTC. This translates into CASSLAWLYGSYNEQFF.

This clone was seen a few times. The chain employs TRBV20-1 and TRBJ1-1; D is unresolved. Trimming removed 5 bases from V and 9 bases from J, with 13 bases in between. The CDR3 is 11 residues long. Per the germline V gene, CDR1 is DFQATT and CDR2 is SNEGSKA (reference sequence). This CDR3 reads CSAEREAKAFF. The CDR3 region has the DNA TGCAGTGCTGAGAGGGAGGCAAAAGCTTTCTTT.

This clone has more than one count but fewer than ten. This chain joins TRBV4-3 and TRBJ2-5; maybe TRBD1 (6 bases). Germline CDR1 and CDR2: LGHNA and YSLEER. The CDR3 totals 17 residues. The V gene lost 0 bases and the J gene lost 4 bases, with 18 bases spanning the gap. The CDR3 is CASSQDWGTRLGETQYF. In DNA, the CDR3 is TGCGCCAGCAGCCAAGATTGGGGGACACGGTTAGGAGAGACCCAGTACTTC.

V gene TRBV7-9 combines with J gene TRBJ2-7; the D gene is possibly TRBD2 (5 bases). The germline V gene encodes CDR1 SEHNR and CDR2 FQNEAQ (reference sequence). The length of the CDR3 is 13 residues. The CDR3 nucleotides are TGTGCCAGCAGCCTAGCCGGGAACTACGAGCAGTACGTC. Translation gives CASSLAGNYEQYV.

This clone was found many times. A read error may produce the germline difference seen at one junction end. The chain couples TRBV2 to TRBJ1-5, with 7 bases matching TRBD1. Germline V gene lookup returns CDR1 SNHLY and CDR2 FYNNEI. The CDR3 is 16 residues long. The chain's CDR3 is CASREGTALSNQPQHF. The DNA for the CDR3 is TGTGCCAGCAGGGAAGGGACAGCACTTAGCAATCAGCCCCAGCATTTT.